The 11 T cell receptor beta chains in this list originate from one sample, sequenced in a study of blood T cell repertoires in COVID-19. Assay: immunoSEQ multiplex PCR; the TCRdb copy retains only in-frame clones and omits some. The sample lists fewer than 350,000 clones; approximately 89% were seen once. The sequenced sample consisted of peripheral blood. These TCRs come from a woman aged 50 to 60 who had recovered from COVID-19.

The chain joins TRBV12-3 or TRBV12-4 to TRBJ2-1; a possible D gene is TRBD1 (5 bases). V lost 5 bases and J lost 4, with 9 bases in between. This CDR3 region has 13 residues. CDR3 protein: CASSPQGYNEQFF. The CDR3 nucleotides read TGTGCCAGCAGTCCCCAGGGATACAATGAGCAGTTCTTC.

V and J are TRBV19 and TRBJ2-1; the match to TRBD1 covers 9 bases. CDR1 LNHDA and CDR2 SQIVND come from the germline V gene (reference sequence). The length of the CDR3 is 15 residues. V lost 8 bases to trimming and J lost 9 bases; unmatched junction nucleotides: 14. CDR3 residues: CASGTGQGVFGEQFF. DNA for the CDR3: TGTGCCAGTGGAACGGGACAGGGCGTATTTGGTGAGCAGTTCTTC.

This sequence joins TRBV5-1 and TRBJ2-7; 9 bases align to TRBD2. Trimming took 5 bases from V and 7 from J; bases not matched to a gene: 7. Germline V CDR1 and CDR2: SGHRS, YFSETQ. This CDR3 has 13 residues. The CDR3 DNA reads TGCGCCAGCAGAAGAGCGGGAGGTGTTGAGCAGTACTTC. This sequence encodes CASRRAGGVEQYF.

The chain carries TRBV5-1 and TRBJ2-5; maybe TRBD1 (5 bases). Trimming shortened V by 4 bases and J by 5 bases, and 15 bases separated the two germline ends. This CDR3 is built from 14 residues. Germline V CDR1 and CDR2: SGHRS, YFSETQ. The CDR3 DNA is TGCGCCAGCAGCACTCTTGACAGCAGGGAGACCCAGTACTTC. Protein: CASSTLDSRETQYF.

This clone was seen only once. This CDR3 reads CASSQTRVGQETQYF. The CDR3 DNA is TGTGCCAGCAGCCAGACTAGGGTGGGGCAAGAGACCCAGTACTTC. The J gene is TRBJ2-5, the V gene TRBV4-2, with D possibly matching TRBD2 (6 bases). V lost 3 bases, J lost 2 bases, and 13 bases lay in between. The CDR3 covers 15 residues. CDR1 and CDR2 from the germline V gene are LGHNA and YNFKEQ.

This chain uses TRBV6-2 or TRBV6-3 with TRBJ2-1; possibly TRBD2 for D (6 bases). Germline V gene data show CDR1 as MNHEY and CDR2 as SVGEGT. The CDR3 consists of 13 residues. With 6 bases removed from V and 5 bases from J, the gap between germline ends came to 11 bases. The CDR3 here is CASSFSGNNEQFF. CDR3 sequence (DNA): TGTGCCAGCAGCTTTAGCGGAAACAATGAGCAGTTCTTC.

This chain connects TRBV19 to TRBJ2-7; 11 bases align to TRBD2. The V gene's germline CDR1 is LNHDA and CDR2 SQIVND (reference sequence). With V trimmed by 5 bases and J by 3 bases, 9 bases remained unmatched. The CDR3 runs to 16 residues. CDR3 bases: TGTGCCAGTAGTTTTCTCCCCGGACTAGCGGGCTACGAGCAGTACTTC. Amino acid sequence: CASSFLPGLAGYEQYF. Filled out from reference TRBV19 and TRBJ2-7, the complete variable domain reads DGGITQSPKYLFRKEGQNVTLSCEQNLNHDAMYWYRQDPGQGLRLIYYSQIVNDFQKGDIAEGYSVSREKKESFPLTVTSAQKNPTAFYLCASSFLPGLAGYEQYFGPGTRLTVT.

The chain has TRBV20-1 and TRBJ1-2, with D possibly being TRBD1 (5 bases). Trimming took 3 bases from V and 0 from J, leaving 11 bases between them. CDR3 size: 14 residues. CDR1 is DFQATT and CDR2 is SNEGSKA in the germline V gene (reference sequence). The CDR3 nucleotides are TGCAGTGCTAGTCAGGGATTCGCTAACTATGGCTACACCTTC. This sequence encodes CSASQGFANYGYTF.

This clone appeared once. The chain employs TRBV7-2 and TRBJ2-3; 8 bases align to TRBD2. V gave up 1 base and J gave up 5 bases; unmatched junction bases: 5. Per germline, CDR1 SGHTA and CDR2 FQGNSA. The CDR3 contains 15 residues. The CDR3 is CASSLGGRRVDTQYF. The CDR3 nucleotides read TGTGCCAGCAGCTTAGGCGGGAGGCGGGTAGATACGCAGTATTTT.

The CDR3 nucleotides read TGTGCCAGCAGCCCCCCAACAGGGGGCGGGGAGACCCAGTACTTC. Protein: CASSPPTGGGETQYF. J is TRBJ2-5 and V is TRBV3-1 (or the pseudogene TRBV3-2), with TRBD1 matching over 9 bases. This CDR3 comprises 15 residues. The V gene's germline CDR1 is LGHDT and CDR2 YNNKEL (reference sequence). V shed 4 bases and J 5 bases; nucleotides not matched to a gene: 8.

CDR3 amino acids: CATSRGTANYGYTF. Written as DNA, the CDR3 is TGTGCCACCAGCAGGGGGACAGCTAACTATGGCTACACCTTC. This sequence joins TRBV15 and TRBJ1-2; 7 bases fit TRBD1. CDR1 and CDR2 from the germline V gene are LNHNV and YYDKDF (reference sequence). Trimming at V came to 3 bases and at J to 0 bases, leaving 1 base not matched to a gene. This CDR3 contains 14 residues. Looking up the rest from reference TRBV15 and TRBJ1-2 gives the full variable domain: DAMVIQNPRYQVTQFGKPVTLSCSQTLNHNVMYWYQQKSSQAPKLLFHYYDKDFNNEADTPDNFQSRRPNTSFCFLDIRSPGLGDTAMYLCATSRGTANYGYTFGSGTRLTVV.